This T cell receptor (beta chain) was documented in a study of T cell responses to AZD1222 COVID-19 vaccine. Study-level results: The reported proportion of spike-specific TCRs targeting unmutated variant regions was nearly half. Most donors were white British, females outnumbered males, and clonal diversity was possibly underestimated. The CD4 TCRs associated with vaccination extended across spike and predominated at 160-218 and 743-854. Vaccination with two AZD1222 doses was followed by a rise in Spike-specific TCR breadth and depth.

This clone was seen only once. As yet, its antigen is unknown. CDR1 is GTSNPN, CDR2 SVGIG, per germline (reference sequence). V lost 3 bases and J lost 7, with 18 bases in between. The CDR3 extends over 14 amino acids. Data came from immunoSEQ multiplex PCR; TCRdb stores just in-frame clones and leaves some out. The sample yields fewer than 120,000 clones, 65% to 85% seen once. The clonotype originates from an adult in good health. This chain links TRBV30 with TRBJ1-2; D perhaps matches TRBD1 (6 bases). The sample in question was peripheral blood, obtained on day 0 of AZD1222 vaccination. For the CDR3, the DNA is TGTGCCTGGAGGAAGGGGGGGGACTCGGCTGGCTACACCTTC. This sequence encodes CAWRKGGDSAGYTF.